The 21 T cell receptor beta chains in this list originate from one sample, sequenced in a study of radiotherapy plus CTLA-4 blockade in lung cancer (dated 2018 in TCRdb). Preparation of the library involved the immunoSEQ multiplex PCR assay. As stored in TCRdb, this immuneACCESS dataset retains in-frame rearrangements with V and J assigned. A fraction of the clones does not appear; measured against another copy, unresolved V genes explain less than half of the discrepancy, and the remainder lacks a known reason. The table for this sample lists 89,000 or so clones; 82% of them were counted only once. The top ten constitute roughly 3.5% of the sample. The specimen comprised peripheral blood, sampled from a patient treated with radiotherapy plus ipilimumab. These receptors originate from a human donor with non-small cell lung cancer who had a partial response to radiotherapy plus ipilimumab.

The chain combines TRBV15 with TRBJ2-2, with 12 bases matching TRBD1. The CDR3 has 15 amino acids. The germline V gene encodes CDR1 LNHNV and CDR2 YYDKDF (reference sequence). Trimming took 1 base from V and 9 from J; bases not matched to a gene: 3. The CDR3 loop reads CATSRGGTGGRELFF. The CDR3 coding sequence is TGTGCCACCAGCAGAGGCGGGACAGGGGGCAGGGAGCTGTTTTTT.

This rearrangement joins TRBV7-9 to TRBJ1-1, with a tentative D call TRBD1 (6 bases). Trimming removed 0 bases from V and 8 bases from J, with 13 bases in between. The germline V gene has CDR1 SEHNR and CDR2 FQNEAQ (reference sequence). The CDR3 covers 14 residues. As DNA, the CDR3 is TGTGCCAGCAGCTTAGCGGAAGGGCAGGGGGAAGCTTTCTTT. Its protein is CASSLAEGQGEAFF.

This chain connects TRBV7-9 to TRBJ1-5, with TRBD1 matching 8 bases. With 5 bases clipped from V and 2 bases from J, the junction kept 5 bases outside the gene matches. Germline values: CDR1 SEHNR, CDR2 FQNEAQ (reference sequence). The CDR3 has 15 amino acids. For the CDR3, the DNA is TGTGCCAGCAGCCGGGAGGACAGGGGCAATCAGCCCCAGCATTTT. Amino acid sequence: CASSREDRGNQPQHF.

The CDR3 DNA reads as TGTGCCAGCAGCCCCCGGGGATTCTACACTGAAGCTTTCTTT. Amino acids: CASSPRGFYTEAFF. The chain recombines TRBV27 with TRBJ1-1; no firm D call. CDR1 is MNHEY and CDR2 is SMNVEV in the germline V gene (reference sequence). With 6 bases removed from V and 3 bases from J, the gap between germline ends came to 14 bases. The CDR3 runs 14 residues.

The chain has TRBV7-9 and TRBJ2-3; the D gene is possibly TRBD1 (6 bases). V lost 0 bases, J lost 9 bases, and 7 bases lay in between. The CDR3 loop spans 12 amino acids. Germline lookup yields CDR1 SEHNR and CDR2 FQNEAQ (reference sequence). The CDR3, as DNA: TGTGCCAGCAGCTTAGCGGGGGCCACGCAGTATTTT. It is translated as CASSLAGATQYF. Filled out from reference TRBV7-9 and TRBJ2-3, the complete variable domain reads DTGVSQNPRHKITKRGQNVTFRCDPISEHNRLYWYRQTLGQGPEFLTYFQNEAQLEKSRLLSDRFSAERPKGSFSTLEIQRTEQGDSAMYLCASSLAGATQYFGPGTRLTVL.

The rearrangement uses TRBV5-5 and TRBJ1-5, with D possibly matching TRBD1 (6 bases). Germline V gives CDR1 SGHKS, CDR2 YYEKEE (reference sequence). V was pared by 4 bases and J by 7 bases, with 18 bases between. CDR3 length equals 15 residues. This chain's CDR3 is CASSETRGGGQPQHF. CDR3 sequence (DNA): TGTGCCAGCAGCGAGACTAGGGGGGGCGGCCAGCCCCAGCATTTT.

This clone was observed a single time. This rearrangement joins TRBV7-2 to TRBJ2-7, with a weak D call TRBD1 (8 bases). Trimming removed 5 bases at V and 9 bases at J, with 17 bases between. Germline V CDR1 and CDR2: SGHTA, FQGNSA. The CDR3 spans 13 residues. Here the CDR3 DNA reads TGTGCCAGCAGCCTCGGACAGGGAGGGGTGCAGTACTTC. The encoded protein is CASSLGQGGVQYF.

The chain is built from TRBV2 and TRBJ2-7, with 8 bases identical to TRBD2. Germline V gene lookup returns CDR1 SNHLY and CDR2 FYNNEI. V lost 8 bases, J lost 2 bases, and 11 bases stayed unmatched. The CDR3 has 15 amino acids. The CDR3 spells CASFPLAGGTYEQYF. DNA of the CDR3: TGTGCCAGCTTTCCTCTAGCGGGTGGGACCTACGAGCAGTACTTC.

The genes are TRBV5-4 and TRBJ2-1, with 8 positions matching TRBD2. The CDR3 is 15 amino acids. V was clipped by 5 bases and J by 8 bases; unmatched bases: 12. Germline loops: CDR1 SGHNT, CDR2 YYREEE (reference sequence). CDR3 nucleotide sequence: TGTGCCAGCAGGCCCCGGACGGGAGGGGAAGATGAGCAGTTCTTC. This sequence encodes CASRPRTGGEDEQFF.

The rearrangement links TRBV5-4 to TRBJ1-2, with 9 bases matching TRBD1. The CDR3 sequence is 14 residues long. The germline V gene encodes CDR1 SGHNT and CDR2 YYREEE (reference sequence). V dropped 3 bases and J dropped 4; count of bases not matched to a gene: 4. CDR3 bases: TGTGCCAGCAGCTATGGGACAGGGACCTATGGCTACACCTTC. It encodes CASSYGTGTYGYTF.

V is TRBV5-8 and J is TRBJ2-1; the match to TRBD2 covers 8 bases. Trimming took 1 base from V and 5 from J; bases not matched to a gene: 8. The CDR3 runs to 16 residues. CDR1 is SGHTS and CDR2 is YDEGEE in the germline V gene. The CDR3 region is CASSLTGTRANNEQFF. DNA of the CDR3: TGTGCCAGCAGCTTGACCGGGACTAGGGCCAACAATGAGCAGTTCTTC. The full variable domain, with the rest looked up from reference TRBV5-8 and TRBJ2-1, is EAGVTQSPTHLIKTRGQQATLRCSPISGHTSVYWYQQALGLGLQFLLWYDEGEERNRGNFPPRFSGRQFPNYSSELNVNALELEDSALYLCASSLTGTRANNEQFFGPGTRLTVL.

This rearrangement joins TRBV19 to TRBJ1-4; tentatively, D is TRBD1 (5 bases). Germline V gene data show CDR1 as LNHDA and CDR2 as SQIVND (reference sequence). The length of the CDR3 is 13 residues. The V gene lost 7 bases and the J gene lost 2 bases, with 8 bases spanning the gap. CDR3 residues: CASNRQTNEKLFF. The CDR3 coding sequence is TGTGCCAGTAACCGACAGACTAATGAAAAACTGTTTTTT.

CDR3 nucleotide sequence: TGTGCCAGCACCCACGGTACAGGGCTCGGTGGCTACACCTTC. Residues: CASTHGTGLGGYTF. The genes are TRBV28 and TRBJ1-2, with a tentative D call TRBD1 (6 bases). The CDR3 loop spans 14 amino acids. With 7 bases removed from V and 7 bases from J, the gap between germline ends came to 19 bases. Germline V gene sequence: CDR1 MDHEN, CDR2 SYDVKM.

The J gene is TRBJ1-3, the V gene TRBV6-1, with D maybe TRBD1 (6 bases). Germline V gives CDR1 MNHNS, CDR2 SASEGT. CDR3 length: 16 residues. Trimming left V 3 bases short and J 4 bases short, with 16 bases between. Here the CDR3 DNA reads TGTGCCAGCAGTGACCATTATCAGGGGACAGGAAACACCATATATTTT. Translation gives CASSDHYQGTGNTIYF.

This chain joins TRBV11-2 and TRBJ2-5, with a possible D match to TRBD1 (7 bases). CDR3 length equals 15 residues. Trimming removed 3 bases at V and 4 bases at J, with 15 bases between. Germline V lookup: CDR1 SGHAT, CDR2 FQNNGV. Here the CDR3 reads CASSLGQGGRETQYF. The DNA for the CDR3 is TGTGCCAGCAGCTTGGGGCAGGGGGGCCGAGAGACCCAGTACTTC.

This chain joins TRBV4-1 and TRBJ2-7; TRBD1 matches 7 bases. Germline CDR1 is MGHRA and CDR2 is YSYEKL. This CDR3 comprises 19 residues. V lost 1 base to trimming and J lost 4 bases; unmatched junction nucleotides: 19. The CDR3 here is CASSQGYRGRGAERYEQYF. CDR3 nucleotide sequence: TGCGCCAGCAGCCAAGGGTACAGGGGTCGGGGCGCTGAAAGATACGAGCAGTACTTC.

The V call is TRBV27, the J call TRBJ2-5; 12 nucleotides agree with TRBD1. CDR3 size: 16 residues. The junction had 10 bases not matched to a gene; V was cut back by 6 bases and J by 5 bases. CDR1 MNHEY and CDR2 SMNVEV come from the germline V gene (reference sequence). The CDR3 sequence is CASSLSGTGGTETQYF. CDR3 in DNA: TGTGCCAGCAGCCTATCGGGGACAGGGGGCACGGAGACCCAGTACTTC.

The rearrangement links TRBV19 to TRBJ2-2; D call uncertain. The CDR3 has 14 amino acids. Germline CDR1 reads LNHDA; CDR2 reads SQIVND (reference sequence). V shed 1 base and J shed 0 bases, with 3 bases lying between them. In nucleotides, the CDR3 is TGTGCCAGTAGTATAGTAGCGAACACCGGGGAGCTGTTTTTT. Translation: CASSIVANTGELFF.

This chain uses TRBV5-6 with TRBJ2-1; 8 bases line up with TRBD2. This CDR3 is built from 17 residues. Germline V lookup: CDR1 SGHDT, CDR2 YYEEEE. The J segment lost 2 bases and the V segment lost 4 bases, leaving 11 bases of the junction unmatched. CDR3 loop: CASSPTSDHLTYNEQFF. The DNA of the CDR3 is TGTGCCAGCAGCCCGACTAGCGACCACCTAACCTACAATGAGCAGTTCTTC.

The chain joins TRBV5-5 to TRBJ2-3; D is ambiguous. This CDR3 contains 17 residues. Germline V gene sequence: CDR1 SGHKS, CDR2 YYEKEE (reference sequence). The V gene lost 1 base and the J gene lost 2 bases, with 17 bases spanning the gap. CDR3 protein: CASSLLVTAGFTDTQYF. The CDR3 DNA follows: TGTGCCAGCAGCTTGCTCGTCACGGCAGGATTCACAGATACGCAGTATTTT.

The CDR3 reads CAGERDRGYEQYF. CDR3 sequence (DNA): TGTGCCGGCGAGAGGGACAGGGGTTACGAGCAGTACTTC. The V call is TRBV2, the J call TRBJ2-7; 10 bases match TRBD1. The CDR3 extends over 13 amino acids. V trimming: 11 bases; J trimming: 4 bases; junction bases outside the gene matches: 8. Germline V gives CDR1 SNHLY, CDR2 FYNNEI.